Each of the 8 T cell receptor beta chains below was sequenced from the same sample in a study of tumour-infiltrating T cells in Burkitt lymphoma. TCRdb keeps only in-frame clones here, not all; method: immunoSEQ multiplex PCR. The sample carries about 7,600 clones, about a sixth recorded once. The sequenced material came from tumor tissue. The receptors stem from a human donor with diffuse large B-cell lymphoma.

The chain joins TRBV18 to TRBJ2-3; D is undetermined. V lost 0 bases and J lost 0, with 4 bases in between. CDR3 length equals 14 residues. CDR1 and CDR2 (germline): KGHSH, LQKENI. CDR3: CASSPPVSTDTQYF. The CDR3 coding sequence is TGTGCCAGCTCACCACCGGTCAGCACAGATACGCAGTATTTT.

The chain couples TRBV19 to TRBJ1-5; D is undetermined. The CDR3 sequence is 15 residues long. V was cut by 1 base and J by 5 bases, with 12 bases left in between. Germline V lookup: CDR1 LNHDA, CDR2 SQIVND (reference sequence). CDR3 region: CASSIVGRWDQPQHF. The CDR3 nucleotides are TGTGCCAGTAGTATAGTGGGTCGTTGGGATCAGCCCCAGCATTTT.

This chain connects TRBV7-9 to TRBJ1-4, with 9 bases identical to TRBD1. The junction had 9 bases not matched to a gene; V was cut back by 5 bases and J by 5 bases. This CDR3 is built from 16 residues. Germline assignment: CDR1 SEHNR and CDR2 FQNEAQ (reference sequence). CDR3 DNA: TGTGCCAGCAGCGCCCTGGGCGGGACAGGGAATGAAAAACTGTTTTTT. As protein: CASSALGGTGNEKLFF.

The chain has TRBV14 and TRBJ2-1; D gene uncertain. With 1 base removed from V and 8 bases from J, the gap between germline ends came to 9 bases. Germline CDR1 is SGHDN and CDR2 is FVKESK. The CDR3 totals 13 residues. CDR3 protein: CASSQGLVYEQFF. The CDR3, as DNA: TGTGCCAGCAGCCAAGGACTCGTCTATGAGCAGTTCTTC.

This chain uses TRBV19 with TRBJ2-7, with unresolved D. The CDR3 consists of 14 residues. Germline V CDR1 and CDR2: LNHDA, SQIVND (reference sequence). With 3 bases removed from V and 3 bases from J, the gap between germline ends came to 12 bases. The CDR3 sequence: CASSMTGVGYEQYF. The CDR3 nucleotides read TGTGCCAGTAGTATGACTGGGGTCGGCTACGAGCAGTACTTC.

This rearrangement joins TRBV28 to TRBJ2-3; tentative D call: TRBD1 (6 bases). The CDR3 is 14 amino acids. Germline-derived CDR1 and CDR2 are MDHEN and SYDVKM. V was clipped by 7 bases and J by 1 base, with 12 bases between them. This CDR3 reads CASTPGGGTDTQYF. The CDR3 nucleotides are TGTGCCAGCACTCCTGGGGGCGGCACAGATACGCAGTATTTT.

This chain uses TRBV5-1 with TRBJ2-1; D perhaps matches TRBD2 (6 bases). The germline V gene encodes CDR1 SGHRS and CDR2 YFSETQ. The CDR3 covers 15 residues. The germline V and J ends were trimmed by 4 bases and 8 bases, with 19 bases remaining between them. In DNA form, the CDR3 reads TGCGCCAGCAGCCCACTGGCTGCGGGGAGCCATGAGCAGTTCTTC. The encoded protein is CASSPLAAGSHEQFF.

The table lists this clone with a count of one. The chain recombines TRBV18 with TRBJ2-1; D tentatively reads TRBD1 or TRBD2 (5 bases each). Germline V gives CDR1 KGHSH, CDR2 LQKENI. The CDR3 length is 16 residues. Trimming removed 8 bases at V and 3 bases at J, with 20 bases between. Written as DNA, the CDR3 is TGTGCCAGCACAACCGGGGCCTCGGGAAGCTACAATGAGCAGTTCTTC. Translating gives CASTTGASGSYNEQFF.